The 9 T cell receptor beta chains below all came from one sample that was sequenced in a study of blood T cell repertoires in COVID-19. Assay: immunoSEQ multiplex PCR; the TCRdb copy retains only in-frame clones and omits some. Of around 400,000 clones in the sample, about 89% were seen once. Source material: peripheral blood. The receptors originated from a woman between 55 and 75 years old with COVID-19, enrolled during active disease.

The rearrangement links TRBV18 to TRBJ2-1; TRBD1 aligns across 7 bases. The germline CDR1 and CDR2 sequences are KGHSH and LQKENI. The CDR3 extends over 15 amino acids. J was trimmed by 0 bases and V by 6 bases; bases with no gene match: 5. CDR3 sequence reads: CASSDRKSSYNEQFF. CDR3 nucleotides: TGTGCCAGCTCGGACAGGAAAAGCTCCTACAATGAGCAGTTCTTC.

The chain employs TRBV19 and TRBJ1-1; D unresolved. This CDR3 is 17 amino acids long. From germline, CDR1 is LNHDA and CDR2 SQIVND (reference sequence). Trimming stripped 2 bases from V and 10 bases from J, with 26 bases between. This CDR3 is CASSINPREGGTIGAFF. DNA of the CDR3: TGTGCCAGTAGTATAAACCCCCGGGAGGGAGGAACGATAGGAGCTTTCTTT.

This chain uses TRBV4-2 with TRBJ2-7, with D maybe TRBD1 (6 bases). The V end lost 5 bases, the J end lost 3 bases, and 14 bases lay between the germline ends. Germline V gene lookup returns CDR1 LGHNA and CDR2 YNFKEQ. This CDR3 contains 14 residues. CDR3 region: CASSDRDNIYEQYF. The CDR3 DNA reads as TGTGCCAGCAGCGACCGGGACAACATCTACGAGCAGTACTTC.

The rearrangement uses TRBV12-3 or TRBV12-4 and TRBJ1-1; 9 bases map to TRBD1. CDR3 length: 12 amino acids. J gave up 10 bases and V 4 bases, and 4 bases lay outside the gene matches. The CDR3 DNA follows: TGTGCCAGCAGTTCGGGACAGGGCGCAGCTTTCTTT. Its protein product is CASSSGQGAAFF.

The rearrangement joins TRBV6-5 to TRBJ2-7; maybe TRBD1 (5 bases). The CDR3 has 15 residues. The V gene lost 0 bases and the J gene lost 1 base, with 10 bases spanning the gap. The germline CDR1 and CDR2 sequences are MNHEY and SVGAGI. CDR3 in amino acids: CASSYSRQQSYEQYF. Written as DNA, the CDR3 is TGTGCCAGCAGTTACTCGAGACAGCAGTCCTACGAGCAGTACTTC.

The V gene is TRBV3-1 (or the pseudogene TRBV3-2), the J gene TRBJ2-7; TRBD1 matches 8 bases. The CDR3 spans 15 residues. V lost 4 bases to trimming and J lost 5 bases; unmatched junction nucleotides: 10. CDR1 is LGHDT and CDR2 is YNNKEL in the germline V gene (reference sequence). Here the CDR3 reads CASSLLGQGADEQYF. Here the CDR3 DNA reads TGTGCCAGCAGCCTCCTTGGGCAGGGGGCCGACGAGCAGTACTTC.

In this sample, this clone turned up once. This same CDR3 is encoded by further DNA sequences in the sample. J is TRBJ1-2 and V is TRBV28; TRBD1 agrees at 9 bases. This CDR3 has 14 amino acids. J lost 0 bases, V lost 5 bases, and 1 base had no gene match. The germline V gene encodes CDR1 MDHEN and CDR2 SYDVKM. The CDR3 sequence is CASSRDRANYGYTF. The DNA of the CDR3 is TGTGCCAGCAGTCGGGACAGGGCTAACTATGGCTACACCTTC.

The chain uses TRBV27 and TRBJ1-2; 11 bases match TRBD1. Germline CDR1 is MNHEY and CDR2 is SMNVEV (reference sequence). The length of the CDR3 is 14 residues. Unmatched junction bases numbered 6, after V lost 6 bases and J lost 6 bases. In DNA, the CDR3 is TGTGCCAGCAGCGACCGGACAGGGGGCAATGGCTACACCTTC. Protein: CASSDRTGGNGYTF.

This clone occurred once. This chain's CDR3 is CASSLVGLGQGDTEAFF. CDR3 coding DNA: TGTGCCAGCAGCTTAGTTGGTTTAGGACAGGGGGACACTGAAGCTTTCTTT. The genes are TRBV7-8 and TRBJ1-1, with 10 bases identical to TRBD1. Trimming cost V 1 base and J 3 bases; bases outside gene matches: 8. This CDR3 has 17 amino acids. CDR1 SGHVS and CDR2 FQNEAQ come from the germline V gene.